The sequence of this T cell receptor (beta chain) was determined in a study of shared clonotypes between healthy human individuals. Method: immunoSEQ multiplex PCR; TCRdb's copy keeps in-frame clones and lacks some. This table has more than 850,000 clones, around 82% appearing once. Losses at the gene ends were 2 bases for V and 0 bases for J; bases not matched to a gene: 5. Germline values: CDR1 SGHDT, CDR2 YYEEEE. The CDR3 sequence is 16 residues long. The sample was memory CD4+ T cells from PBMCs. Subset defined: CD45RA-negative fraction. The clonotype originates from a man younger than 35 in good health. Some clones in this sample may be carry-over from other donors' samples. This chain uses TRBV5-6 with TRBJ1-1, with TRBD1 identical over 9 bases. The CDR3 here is CASSFRRTGVNTEAFF. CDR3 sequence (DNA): TGTGCCAGCAGCTTCCGCCGGACAGGGGTGAACACTGAAGCTTTCTTT.